This TCR beta chain was captured in a study of human thymus T cells. With V trimmed by 6 bases and J by 4 bases, 11 bases remained unmatched. The germline gives CDR1 SGHTA, CDR2 FQGNSA. The CDR3 contains 15 residues. From resections taken during corrective heart surgery, the thymus tissue was obtained. Here immunoSEQ multiplex PCR was the method, and the copy in TCRdb shows in-frame clones only, minus some. The sample shows roughly 130,000 clones, 90% to 95% of them seen only once. V and J are TRBV7-2 and TRBJ2-7; TRBD2 agrees at 8 bases. Sequences were obtained from thymus tissue. This receptor was taken from a boy in the first two years of life with a congenital heart defect but otherwise immunologically healthy. Here the CDR3 DNA reads TGTGCCAGCAGGCAGAACGGGGGGGCGGAGTACGAGCAGTACTTC. Protein product: CASRQNGGAEYEQYF.